The present T cell receptor beta chain was sequenced within a study of cytomegalovirus exposure and HLA in healthy donors. Findings and limits, study-wide: When a later analysis was performed, an Asian-associated ancestry cluster reportedly had fewer N-insertions than the roughly 670-donor mean.

Trimming took off 0 bases at V and 5 bases at J, with 13 bases between the two ends. The CDR3 has 15 amino acids. Germline CDR1 MNHEY, CDR2 SVGAGI. This clone was counted once. Its antigen is not identified. The study ran its PCR with 60 Vbeta and 13 Jbeta primers. The table came from immunoSEQ multiplex PCR; TCRdb's copy has only in-frame clones and leaves some out. The sample gives more than 150,000 clones, over 70% of which show up once; less than 4.5% is in the top ten. The TCR comes from a man between 45 and 60 years old in good health and CMV-seronegative. The chain carries TRBV6-5 and TRBJ1-2, with no clear D. Sequencing used PBMCs. In DNA, the CDR3 is TGTGCCAGCAGTTACTCGGCAGGCTATGGGTATGGCTACACCTTC. This codes for CASSYSAGYGYGYTF.